The sequence of this T cell receptor (beta chain) was determined in a study of blood T cell repertoires in COVID-19. As for the study in general: Whether acute or convalescent, the COVID-19 samples came from the United States, Italy and Spain. T cells, B-cell-depleted T cells, or PBMCs supplied cDNA or gDNA.

As processed by the authors: Researchers report that nucleated cell counts were estimated from reference gene primer amplification. TCRdb's table, derived via immunoSEQ multiplex PCR, lists solely in-frame clones and lacks some. The DNA was the basis for D and trimming; V, J and clone size are from that table. The sample contains about 220,000 clones, less than 85% of which appear only once. This TCR came from a woman between 65 and 79 years old with acute or convalescent COVID-19. The sequenced sample consisted of peripheral blood.

CDR3 DNA sequence: TGCGCCAGCTCCCCGTCCGGGTCCGGGGAGCTGTTTTTT. Translation gives CASSPSGSGELFF. This chain uses TRBV5-1 with TRBJ2-2; no clear D. The length of the CDR3 is 13 residues. Germline assignment: CDR1 SGHRS and CDR2 YFSETQ. Deletions cut 7 bases from V and 6 bases from J, with 13 bases between.